These 22 T cell receptor beta chains were all obtained from the same sample, sequenced in a study of T cells in Graves' hyperthyroidism and ophthalmopathy. The CDR3 regions of TCR beta were amplified from RNA transcripts. An initial round of RT-PCR targeting the TCR CDR3 relied on the HTBI primer set. Each CDR3 protein is one row after TCRdb ran MiXCR on the multiplex PCR reads. The data show some 720,000 distinct CDR3 sequences, 16% seen once. Sequencing input: blood. All receptors come from a young man with Graves' hyperthyroidism.

This clonotype was recorded a few times. The chain joins TRBV12-3 or TRBV12-4 to TRBJ2-2; 7 bases map to TRBD1. The assigned J gene may be wrong: the sequence end matches TRBJ1-1 better. CDR3 length: 15 residues. CDR3 sequence (DNA): TGTGCCAGCAGTTTGGTCCTCAGGGAACACAGGGGAGCTTTCTTT. Translating gives CASSLVLREHRGAFF.

This clonotype was found many times. The CDR3 is CAISLSGEGDTQYF. The CDR3 DNA sequence: TGTGCCATCAGTCTCAGTGGCGAGGGGGATACGCAGTATTTT. This chain uses TRBV10-3 with TRBJ2-3, with D tentatively TRBD1 or TRBD2 (5 bases each). CDR1 ENHRY and CDR2 SYGVKD come from the germline V gene. The V end was cut by 5 bases, the J end by 6 bases, with 15 bases between. The CDR3 extends over 14 amino acids.

This clonotype was recorded at least ten times. The chain has TRBV24-1 and TRBJ2-6; D ambiguous. Germline V gene data show CDR1 as KGHDR and CDR2 as SFDVKD. Trimming removed 4 bases from V and 4 bases from J, with 10 bases in between. The CDR3 runs 15 residues. Written as DNA, the CDR3 is TGTGCCACCAGTGACCGGCAGGCGGGGGCCAACGTCCTGACTTTC. This gives the protein CATSDRQAGANVLTF.

This rearrangement joins TRBV4-1 to TRBJ1-3; no clear D. CDR3 length: 16 amino acids. Looked up from germline, CDR1 is MGHRA and CDR2 is YSYEKL. Trimming took off 5 bases at V and 0 bases at J, with 14 bases between the two ends. DNA of the CDR3: TGCGCCAGCAGCAGACGGACCGCGAGCTCTGGAAACACCATATATTTT. It encodes CASSRRTASSGNTIYF.

This clonotype has at least ten counts. The V and J genes are TRBV12-3 or TRBV12-4 and TRBJ2-7; TRBD2 agrees at 8 bases. Trimming removed 4 bases from V and 3 bases from J; junction bases left unmatched: 11. The CDR3 runs 16 residues. In nucleotides, the CDR3 is TGTGCCAGCAGTTACCCGAGGGTAGCGGGAATCTACGAGCAGTACTTC. This codes for CASSYPRVAGIYEQYF.

This clonotype was counted at least ten times. The V gene is TRBV20-1, the J gene TRBJ2-7; 8 bases are shared with TRBD1. V shed 5 bases and J 2 bases; nucleotides not matched to a gene: 5. This CDR3 has 13 amino acids. CDR1 and CDR2 from the germline V gene are DFQATT and SNEGSKA (reference sequence). The DNA for the CDR3 is TGCAGTGCTGGACAGGGAATCCCCTACGAGCAGTACTTC. Protein product: CSAGQGIPYEQYF.

This clonotype turned up a few times. This chain uses TRBV11-3 with TRBJ2-1; D gene ambiguous. This CDR3 comprises 12 residues. Per germline, CDR1 SGHNT and CDR2 YENEEA. The V gene lost 3 bases and the J gene lost 7 bases, with 7 bases spanning the gap. CDR3 in DNA: TGTGCCAGCAGCTTCGCCCCTAATGAGCAGTTCTTC. Translation: CASSFAPNEQFF.

At least ten counts were recorded for this clonotype. The rearrangement links TRBV28 to TRBJ2-7; D not certain. With 3 bases removed from V and 2 bases from J, the gap between germline ends came to 11 bases. Germline CDR1 MDHEN, CDR2 SYDVKM. The CDR3 has 14 amino acids. The CDR3 DNA reads TGTGCCAGCAGTTTTCCCCCGTTACCCTACGAGCAGTACTTC. Amino acid sequence: CASSFPPLPYEQYF. The variable domain in full, with the rest retrieved from reference TRBV28 and TRBJ2-7, is DVKVTQSSRYLVKRTGEKVFLECVQDMDHENMFWYRQDPGLGLRLIYFSYDVKMKEKGDIPEGYSVSREKKERFSLILESASTNQTSMYLCASSFPPLPYEQYFGPGTRLTVT.

This clonotype was detected many times. J is TRBJ2-7 and V is TRBV29-1; TRBD2 matches at 11 bases. Germline loops: CDR1 SQVTM, CDR2 ANQGSEA. V shed 6 bases and J 2 bases; nucleotides not matched to a gene: 9. The CDR3 contains 15 residues. Here the CDR3 reads CSVAGTSGSPYEQYF. As DNA, the CDR3 is TGCAGCGTCGCAGGGACTAGCGGTTCTCCCTACGAGCAGTACTTC.

This clonotype was seen ten or more times. The chain is built from TRBV2 and TRBJ1-2; D remains unclear. V was clipped by 6 bases and J by 0 bases, with 11 bases between them. The germline CDR1 and CDR2 sequences are SNHLY and FYNNEI. This CDR3 contains 14 residues. The CDR3 nucleotides read TGTGCCAGCAGCCAAGGGCCACCTAACTATGGCTACACCTTC. Protein product: CASSQGPPNYGYTF.

This clonotype turned up a few times. The rearrangement links TRBV6-2 or TRBV6-3 to TRBJ1-1; D remains unclear. V was clipped by 7 bases and J by 7 bases, with 16 bases between them. CDR3 length: 13 residues. Germline lookup yields CDR1 MNHEY and CDR2 SVGEGT. DNA of the CDR3: TGTGCCAGCATCCTGGACGGTTCCGATGAAGCTTTCTTT. It specifies CASILDGSDEAFF.

This rearrangement joins TRBV19 to TRBJ2-7; either TRBD1 or TRBD2 may fit D (5 bases each). CDR3 length: 15 residues. The ends were cut back, 2 bases at V and 2 bases at J, with 13 bases in the middle. CDR1 is LNHDA, CDR2 SQIVND, per germline (reference sequence). The CDR3 sequence is CASSIRGQGAYEQYF. The CDR3 nucleotides read TGTGCCAGTAGTATAAGAGGCCAGGGAGCCTACGAGCAGTACTTC.

A word on this clonotype: This sequence is one base from a far larger clone and is likely a read error. The J gene is TRBJ2-2, the V gene TRBV12-3 or TRBV12-4; the D gene is possibly TRBD1 (5 bases). The CDR3 extends over 13 amino acids. Here the CDR3 reads CACSLGVTGELFF. The DNA for the CDR3 is TGTGCCTGCAGTTTAGGGGTCACCGGGGAGCTGTTTTTT.

This clonotype showed up many times. The chain employs TRBV15 and TRBJ2-7, with 12 bases identical to TRBD2. The CDR3 is 16 residues long. Trimming at V came to 1 base and at J to 4 bases, leaving 5 bases not matched to a gene. The germline gives CDR1 LNHNV, CDR2 YYDKDF (reference sequence). The DNA of the CDR3 is TGTGCCACCAGCAGAGGCCTAGCGGGAGGGCCGTACGAGCAGTACTTC. Protein: CATSRGLAGGPYEQYF.

In its sample, this clonotype was seen many times. V gene TRBV12-3 or TRBV12-4 combines with J gene TRBJ2-7; D gene uncertain. This CDR3 region has 12 residues. V shed 3 bases and J shed 3 bases, with 6 bases lying between them. The CDR3 protein is CASSFDGYEQYF. CDR3 in DNA: TGTGCCAGCAGTTTTGATGGCTACGAGCAGTACTTC.

This clonotype was recorded many times. This chain connects TRBV9 to TRBJ2-3; the match to TRBD2 covers 7 bases. After removal of 0 bases from V and 4 bases from J, the junction contained 8 bases not matched to a gene. The CDR3 consists of 16 residues. Germline CDR1 reads SGDLS; CDR2 reads YYNGEE. This CDR3 is CASSVGGTAGADTQYF. The CDR3 bases are TGTGCCAGCAGCGTAGGGGGGACCGCGGGGGCAGATACGCAGTATTTT.

Ten or more counts support this clonotype. The chain employs TRBV18 and TRBJ2-7, with TRBD1 identical over 8 bases. With V trimmed by 4 bases and J by 5 bases, 4 bases remained unmatched. Germline V gene lookup returns CDR1 KGHSH and CDR2 LQKENI. The CDR3 consists of 13 residues. In DNA form, the CDR3 reads TGTGCCAGCTCACTCAGGGGGCTGGACGAGCAGTACTTC. Translation: CASSLRGLDEQYF.

This clonotype was detected only a few times. The rearrangement links TRBV6-2 or TRBV6-3 to TRBJ2-7, with TRBD2 identical over 7 bases. There are 13 residues in the CDR3. V lost 8 bases and J lost 2; bases outside the gene matches: 6. The germline gives CDR1 MNHEY, CDR2 SVGEGT. Here the CDR3 DNA reads TGTGCCAGCCACTGGGGGGGAACCTACGAGCAGTACTTC. Protein product: CASHWGGTYEQYF.

This clonotype was counted ten times or more. The chain is built from TRBV2 and TRBJ2-2; D possibly corresponds to TRBD1 (6 bases). Trimming stripped 8 bases from V and 5 bases from J, with 15 bases between. The V gene's germline CDR1 is SNHLY and CDR2 FYNNEI. CDR3 length equals 14 residues. CDR3 sequence (DNA): TGTGCCAGCGACGGGACACCCACGACCGGGGAGCTGTTTTTT. Translating gives CASDGTPTTGELFF.

V usage is TRBV7-3 and J usage is TRBJ2-7; no definite D call. The CDR3 totals 13 residues. V was cut by 5 bases and J by 0 bases, with 8 bases left in between. The V gene's germline CDR1 is SGHTA and CDR2 FQGTGA. This chain's CDR3 is CASSPLPSYEQYF. The CDR3 region has the DNA TGTGCCAGCAGCCCCCTCCCCTCCTACGAGCAGTACTTC.

This clonotype has at least ten counts. The chain has TRBV20-1 and TRBJ2-3, with D possibly TRBD1 on 6 matching bases. V gave up 0 bases and J gave up 0 bases, with 13 bases separating them. Germline V gene sequence: CDR1 DFQATT, CDR2 SNEGSKA (reference sequence). This CDR3 contains 16 residues. The CDR3 region has the DNA TGCAGTGCTAGAGATGAGGGAGACAGGAGCACAGATACGCAGTATTTT. Residues: CSARDEGDRSTDTQYF.

CDR3: CASSQGFLAWTQYF. CDR3 bases: TGCGCCAGCAGCCAAGGATTCCTAGCATGGACGCAGTATTTT. The chain recombines TRBV4-1 with TRBJ2-3; a weak D match, TRBD2 (5 bases). CDR3 length: 14 residues. The germline CDR1 and CDR2 sequences are MGHRA and YSYEKL. V lost 1 base to trimming and J lost 9 bases, with 14 bases between them.